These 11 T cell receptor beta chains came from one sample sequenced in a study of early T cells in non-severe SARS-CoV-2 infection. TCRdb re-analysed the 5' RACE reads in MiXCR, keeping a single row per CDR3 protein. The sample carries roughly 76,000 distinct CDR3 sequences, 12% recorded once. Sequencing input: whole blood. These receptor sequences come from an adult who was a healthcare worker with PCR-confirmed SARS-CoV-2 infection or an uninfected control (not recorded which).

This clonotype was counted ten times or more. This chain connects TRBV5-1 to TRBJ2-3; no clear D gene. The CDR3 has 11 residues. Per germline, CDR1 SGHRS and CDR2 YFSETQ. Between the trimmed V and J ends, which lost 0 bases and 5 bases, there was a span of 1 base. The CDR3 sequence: CASSLEDTQYF. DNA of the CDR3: TGCGCCAGCAGCTTGGAAGATACGCAGTATTTT.

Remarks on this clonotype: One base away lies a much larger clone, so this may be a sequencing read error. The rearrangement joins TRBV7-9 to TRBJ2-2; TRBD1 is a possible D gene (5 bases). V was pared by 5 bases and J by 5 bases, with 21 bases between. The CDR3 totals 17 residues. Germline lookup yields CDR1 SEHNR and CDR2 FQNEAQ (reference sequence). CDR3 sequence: CASSQPSGQGWTGELFF. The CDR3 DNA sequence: TGTGCCAGCAGCCAACCGTCCGGCCAGGGCTGGACCGGGGAGCTGTTTTTT.

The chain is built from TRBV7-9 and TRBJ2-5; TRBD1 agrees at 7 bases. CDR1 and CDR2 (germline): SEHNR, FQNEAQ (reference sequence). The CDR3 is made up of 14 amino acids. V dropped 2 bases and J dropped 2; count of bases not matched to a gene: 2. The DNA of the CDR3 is TGTGCCAGCAGCTTAAGCAGGGGGCAAGAGACCCAGTACTTC. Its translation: CASSLSRGQETQYF.

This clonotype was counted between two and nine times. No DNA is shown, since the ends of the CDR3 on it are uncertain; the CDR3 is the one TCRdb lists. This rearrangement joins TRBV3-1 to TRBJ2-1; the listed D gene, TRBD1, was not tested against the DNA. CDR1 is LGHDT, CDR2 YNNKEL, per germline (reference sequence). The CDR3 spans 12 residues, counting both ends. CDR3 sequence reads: CASSQVGQGSFF.

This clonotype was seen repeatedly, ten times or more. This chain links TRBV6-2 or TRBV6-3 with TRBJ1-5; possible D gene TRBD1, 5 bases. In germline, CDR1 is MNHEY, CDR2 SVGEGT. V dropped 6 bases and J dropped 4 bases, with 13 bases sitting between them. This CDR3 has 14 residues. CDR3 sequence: CASRRGRDNQPQHF. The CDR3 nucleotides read TGTGCCAGCAGGAGGGGCAGGGATAATCAGCCCCAGCATTTT.

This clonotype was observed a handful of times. The CDR3 DNA reads as TGCAGTGCTAGTGGCCGGGGAGGCCCCGCCTACGAGCAGTACTTC. Its protein product is CSASGRGGPAYEQYF. The V and J genes are TRBV20-1 and TRBJ2-7; weak D call: TRBD2 (6 bases). Trimming took 3 bases from V and 2 from J, leaving 17 bases between them. The germline V gene has CDR1 DFQATT and CDR2 SNEGSKA (reference sequence). This CDR3 contains 15 residues.

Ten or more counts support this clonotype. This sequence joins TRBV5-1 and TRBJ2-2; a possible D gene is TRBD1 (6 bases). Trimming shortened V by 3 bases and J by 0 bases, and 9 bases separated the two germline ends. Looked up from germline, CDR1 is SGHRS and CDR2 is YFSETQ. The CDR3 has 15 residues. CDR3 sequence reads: CASSSQGSNTGELFF. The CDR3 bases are TGCGCCAGCAGCTCACAGGGATCGAACACCGGGGAGCTGTTTTTT.

CDR3: CASTQSPLGYEQYF. The CDR3 DNA follows: TGTGCCAGCACACAATCACCGCTGGGCTACGAGCAGTACTTC. The chain couples TRBV11-2 to TRBJ2-7, with no clear D. Germline CDR1 SGHAT, CDR2 FQNNGV. The CDR3 is 14 amino acids. The V end lost 7 bases, the J end lost 3 bases, and 16 bases lay between the germline ends.

CDR3: CASSSMVPTDTQYF. DNA of the CDR3: TGTGCCAGCAGCTCTATGGTCCCCACAGATACGCAGTATTTT. The chain links TRBV7-3 to TRBJ2-3; no reliable D call. CDR3 length: 14 amino acids. Trimming took off 4 bases at V and 2 bases at J, with 10 bases between the two ends. Germline loops: CDR1 SGHTA, CDR2 FQGTGA.

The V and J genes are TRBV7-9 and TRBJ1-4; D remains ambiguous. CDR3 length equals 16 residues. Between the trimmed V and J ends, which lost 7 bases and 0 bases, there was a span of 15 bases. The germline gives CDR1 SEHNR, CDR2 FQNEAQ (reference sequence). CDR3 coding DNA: TGTGCCAGCACACCCACGGAGGCTCCAACTAATGAAAAACTGTTTTTT. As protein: CASTPTEAPTNEKLFF.

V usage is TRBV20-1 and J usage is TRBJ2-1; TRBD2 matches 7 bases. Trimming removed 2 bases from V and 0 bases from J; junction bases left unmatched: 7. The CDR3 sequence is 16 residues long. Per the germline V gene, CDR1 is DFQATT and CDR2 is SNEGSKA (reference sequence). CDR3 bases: TGCAGTGCTAGACTGGCTAGCGGTAGCTCCTACAATGAGCAGTTCTTC. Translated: CSARLASGSSYNEQFF.